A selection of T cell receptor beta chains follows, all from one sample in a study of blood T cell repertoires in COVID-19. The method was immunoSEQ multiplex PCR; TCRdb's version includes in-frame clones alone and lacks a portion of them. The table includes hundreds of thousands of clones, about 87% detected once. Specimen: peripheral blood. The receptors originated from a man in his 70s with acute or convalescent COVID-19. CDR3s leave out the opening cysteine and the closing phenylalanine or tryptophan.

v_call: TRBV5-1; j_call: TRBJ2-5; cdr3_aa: ASSLGGSGSQETQY
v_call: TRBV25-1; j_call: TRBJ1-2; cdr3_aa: ASSGGATRGYGYT
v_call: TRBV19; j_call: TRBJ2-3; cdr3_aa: ASSQGARTDTQY
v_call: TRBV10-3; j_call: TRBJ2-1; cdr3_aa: AISESGGRIDEQF
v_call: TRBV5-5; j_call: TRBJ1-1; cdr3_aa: ASSLVGGGTEAF
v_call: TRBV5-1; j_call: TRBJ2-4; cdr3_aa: ASSSGQGVDIQY
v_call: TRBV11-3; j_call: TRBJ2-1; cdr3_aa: ASSLEGVNEQF
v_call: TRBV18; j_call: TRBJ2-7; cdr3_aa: ASSLGTSGLYEQY
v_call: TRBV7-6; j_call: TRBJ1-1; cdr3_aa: ASSFGEDTEAF
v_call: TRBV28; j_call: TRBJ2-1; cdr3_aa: ASSQGAKRI
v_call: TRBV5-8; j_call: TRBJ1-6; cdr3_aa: ASSLRLYWGDDTVSPLH
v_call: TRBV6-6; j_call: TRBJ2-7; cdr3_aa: ASSYSALAGQWEQY
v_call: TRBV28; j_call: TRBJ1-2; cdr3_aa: ASSPGQGSVFYGYT
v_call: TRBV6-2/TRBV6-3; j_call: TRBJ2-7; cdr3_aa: ASSYSNRHGSYEQY
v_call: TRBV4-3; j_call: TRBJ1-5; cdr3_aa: ASSQERGGWPQH
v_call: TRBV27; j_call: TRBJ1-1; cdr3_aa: ASRRALSTEAF
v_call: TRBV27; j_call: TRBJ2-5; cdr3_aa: ASSHLTGVGQETQY
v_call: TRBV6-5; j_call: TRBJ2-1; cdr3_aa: ASTGLAGGLNEQF
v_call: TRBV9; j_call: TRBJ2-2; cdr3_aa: ASSVDLRGRITGELF
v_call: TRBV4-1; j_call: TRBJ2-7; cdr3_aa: ASSQVSVAGRSEQY
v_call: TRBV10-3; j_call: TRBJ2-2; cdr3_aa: ATRGTSGTGELF
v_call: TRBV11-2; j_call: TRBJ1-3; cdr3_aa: ASSATHSGNTIY
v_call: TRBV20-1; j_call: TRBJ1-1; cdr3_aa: SASGGRGNTEAF
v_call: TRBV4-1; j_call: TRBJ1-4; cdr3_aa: ASSQDVQFHEKLF
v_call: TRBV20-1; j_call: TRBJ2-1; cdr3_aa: SASRSVSSSYNEQF
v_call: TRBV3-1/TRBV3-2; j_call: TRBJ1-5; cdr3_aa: ASSQDNSYPRGPQH
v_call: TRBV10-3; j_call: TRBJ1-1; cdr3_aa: AISELAGSNTEAF
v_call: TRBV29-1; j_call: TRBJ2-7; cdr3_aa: SVSSPDRASSYEQY
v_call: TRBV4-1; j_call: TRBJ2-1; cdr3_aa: ASSQGLAGYEQF
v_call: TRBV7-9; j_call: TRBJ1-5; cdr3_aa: ASSEAGRENQPQH
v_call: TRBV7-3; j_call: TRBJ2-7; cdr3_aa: ASSLIGPSGGYEQY
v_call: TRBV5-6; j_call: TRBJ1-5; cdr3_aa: ASGDSRRGNRNQPQH
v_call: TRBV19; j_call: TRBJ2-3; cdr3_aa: ASSITLAGPTDTQY
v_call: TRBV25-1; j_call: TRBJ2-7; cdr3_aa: ASSESTGTVSYEQY
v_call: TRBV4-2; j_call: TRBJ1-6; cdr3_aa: ASSQGTRVMDSPLH